These 32 T cell receptor beta chains were all obtained from the same sample, sequenced in a study of breast tumors, draining lymph nodes, adjacent tissues. The lymph nodes were axillary draining lymph nodes from breast cancer patients. TCRdb reprocessed the multiplex PCR reads via MiXCR and lists one record per CDR3 protein. The data show about 140,000 distinct CDR3 sequences, over 25% seen once. The sample consisted of axillary lymph node tissue. These receptors came from a female donor with breast cancer. Some clones in this sample may be carry-over from other donors' samples.

A note on this clonotype: Just one base apart from a much larger clone, this may be a read error. The J gene is TRBJ1-2, the V gene TRBV20-1, with a possible D match to TRBD1 (5 bases). The CDR3 runs to 12 residues. CDR1 is DFQATT, CDR2 SNEGSKA, per germline (reference sequence). The CDR3 sequence is CSARGGGGGSTF. CDR3 DNA sequence: TGCAGTGCTAGAGGGGGGGGAGGAGGCTCCACCTTC.

This clonotype was counted once. V gene TRBV7-9 combines with J gene TRBJ2-1; 12 nucleotides align to TRBD2. Germline lookup yields CDR1 SEHNR and CDR2 FQNEAQ (reference sequence). The CDR3 spans 14 residues. After removal of 11 bases from V and 8 bases from J, the junction contained 10 bases not matched to a gene. Here the CDR3 reads CAGQTSGGFDEQFF. The CDR3, as DNA: TGTGCCGGTCAGACTAGCGGGGGCTTTGATGAGCAGTTCTTC.

The genes are TRBV6-1 and TRBJ2-3; D unclear. The CDR3 covers 12 residues. V lost 5 bases to trimming and J lost 10 bases, with 13 bases between them. Looked up from germline, CDR1 is MNHNS and CDR2 is SASEGT. This chain's CDR3 is CASSPRPGSQYF. In DNA form, the CDR3 reads TGTGCCAGCAGTCCCCGCCCCGGGTCGCAGTATTTT.

As regards this clonotype: This may stem from a read error, because a much larger clone lies one nucleotide away. The genes are TRBV28 and TRBJ1-6; a possible D gene is TRBD1 (5 bases). The CDR3 is 14 amino acids. Looked up from germline, CDR1 is MDHEN and CDR2 is SYDVKM. Here the CDR3 reads CASSPTGLNSLLHF. CDR3 in DNA: TGTGCCAGCAGCCCGACGGGGCTTAATTCACTCCTCCACTTT.

This clonotype was observed at least ten times. The chain uses TRBV5-1 and TRBJ2-1, with 8 nucleotides matching TRBD2. The CDR3 spans 16 residues. V shed 0 bases and J 6 bases; nucleotides not matched to a gene: 8. Germline CDR1 reads SGHRS; CDR2 reads YFSETQ. The chain's CDR3 is CASSLVAGGGFNEQFF. In DNA, the CDR3 is TGCGCCAGCAGCTTGGTTGCGGGGGGCGGTTTCAATGAGCAGTTCTTC.

This clonotype appeared many times. The chain is built from TRBV3-1 and TRBJ2-7; tentatively, D is TRBD1 (5 bases). V lost 5 bases and J 0 bases, leaving 8 bases between the germline ends. The CDR3 consists of 13 residues. Looked up from germline, CDR1 is LGHDT and CDR2 is YNNKEL (reference sequence). The CDR3 spells CASSSDTSYEQYF. The CDR3, as DNA: TGTGCCAGCAGCTCGGACACCTCCTACGAGCAGTACTTC.

The chain carries TRBV3-1 and TRBJ1-2; possibly TRBD1 for D (6 bases). The germline V gene encodes CDR1 LGHDT and CDR2 YNNKEL (reference sequence). The germline V and J ends were trimmed by 0 bases and 8 bases, with 16 bases remaining between them. The CDR3 length is 15 residues. CDR3 bases: TGTGCCAGCAGCCAAGACGGGACATCGATGAGGGGCTACACCTTC. It specifies CASSQDGTSMRGYTF.

Remarks on this clonotype: The germline gene is not matched at one end of the junction; a read error may be the cause. The V and J genes are TRBV6-6 and TRBJ2-3, with unresolved D. The CDR3 runs 11 residues. Germline loops: CDR1 MNHNY, CDR2 SVGAGI (reference sequence). The CDR3 DNA follows: TGTGCCGGCAGGCGATCGGTTACGCAGTATTTT. Its translation is CAGRRSVTQYF.

This clonotype was observed a handful of times. Just one base apart from a much larger clone, this may be a read error. This sequence joins TRBV4-1 and TRBJ1-2; TRBD1 is a possible D gene (5 bases). CDR1 MGHRA and CDR2 YSYEKL come from the germline V gene. The CDR3 contains 15 residues. Here the CDR3 reads CASSQDVRQNYGHTF. CDR3 coding DNA: TGCGCCAGCAGCCAAGACGTGAGACAGAACTATGGCCACACCTTC.

The sample holds many counts of this clonotype. V usage is TRBV6-6 and J usage is TRBJ1-4; D is unresolved. The germline CDR1 and CDR2 sequences are MNHNY and SVGAGI (reference sequence). The CDR3 runs to 16 residues. Trimming took 1 base from V and 8 from J, leaving 17 bases between them. Written as DNA, the CDR3 is TGTGCCAGCAGTTACTTGACGCCCGCCGTACCCGAAAAACTGTTTTTT. Protein: CASSYLTPAVPEKLFF.

There are many counts of this clonotype. Since a much larger clone is just one base distant, this may be a read error. The rearrangement joins TRBV7-9 to TRBJ2-5; 9 nucleotides match TRBD1. The length of the CDR3 is 18 residues. Germline CDR1 and CDR2: SEHNR and FQNEAQ (reference sequence). CDR3 residues: CASSQGGQGRWDQQTQYF. The CDR3 bases are TGTGCCAGCAGCCAGGGGGGACAGGGACGTTGGGACCAACAGACCCAGTACTTC. The full variable domain, in which reference TRBV7-9 and TRBJ2-5 provide the parts outside the CDR3, is DTGVSQNPRHKITKRGQNVTFRCDPISEHNRLYWYRQTLGQGPEFLTYFQNEAQLEKSRLLSDRFSAERPKGSFSTLEIQRTEQGDSAMYLCASSQGGQGRWDQQTQYFGPGTRLLVL.

This sequence joins TRBV7-3 and TRBJ2-1; 7 nucleotides align to TRBD2. Trimming cost V 1 base and J 2 bases; bases outside gene matches: 2. This CDR3 has 15 amino acids. CDR1 is SGHTA and CDR2 is FQGTGA in the germline V gene. The CDR3: CASSLSGSPYNEQFF. DNA for the CDR3: TGTGCCAGCAGCTTAAGCGGGAGCCCCTACAATGAGCAGTTCTTC.

This clonotype was observed a handful of times. It may be a read error: a sequence one base away is much more abundant. The chain links TRBV7-2 to TRBJ2-7, with 16 bases aligning to TRBD2. Germline V CDR1 and CDR2: SGHTA, FQGNSA. This CDR3 has 15 amino acids. Here the CDR3 reads CASSGTSGGAYEQHF. CDR3 DNA: TGTGCCAGCAGCGGGACTAGCGGGGGGGCCTACGAGCAGCACTTC.

In the case of this clonotype: A much larger clone sits a single nucleotide away, making a read error possible. CDR3: CASSWWTGRSWTQYF. CDR3 nucleotides: TGTGCCAGCAGTTGGTGGACAGGGAGGTCTTGGACCCAGTACTTC. V is TRBV27 and J is TRBJ2-5; 8 nucleotides agree with TRBD1. The CDR3 is 15 residues long. Per the germline V gene, CDR1 is MNHEY and CDR2 is SMNVEV (reference sequence). With V trimmed by 4 bases and J by 7 bases, 11 bases remained unmatched.

This clonotype has a count of ten or more. V gene TRBV20-1 combines with J gene TRBJ1-5; 11 positions match TRBD1. V was clipped by 4 bases and J by 2 bases; unmatched bases: 4. The CDR3 contains 15 residues. CDR1 is DFQATT and CDR2 is SNEGSKA in the germline V gene (reference sequence). CDR3 DNA: TGCAGTGCTAAGGACAGGGGGCTGGGCAATCAGCCCCAGCATTTT. Its translation is CSAKDRGLGNQPQHF.

Regarding this clonotype: Germline is not matched at one junction end, which may reflect a read error. The V gene is TRBV11-2, the J gene TRBJ2-5; a weak D match, TRBD1 (6 bases). The length of the CDR3 is 14 residues. Germline loops: CDR1 SGHAT, CDR2 FQNNGV. For the CDR3, the DNA is TGTGCCGGCAGCTTAGGTCAGGGGTCGGAGACCCAGTACTTC. As protein: CAGSLGQGSETQYF. Using reference TRBV11-2 and TRBJ2-5 for the parts outside the CDR3, the full variable domain is EAGVAQSPRYKIIEKRQSVAFWCNPISGHATLYWYQQILGQGPKLLIQFQNNGVVDDSQLPKDRFSAERLKGVDSTLKIQPAKLEDSAVYLCAGSLGQGSETQYFGPGTRLLVL.

This clonotype was found many times. The junction departs from germline at one end; a sequencing error may be responsible. The rearrangement joins TRBV7-8 to TRBJ2-3; D not certain. The germline V gene encodes CDR1 SGHVS and CDR2 FQNEAQ. The CDR3 runs 14 residues. The CDR3 nucleotides read TGTGCCAGCAGCGTAGCTACTAGCACAGATACGCAGTATTTT. Its translation: CASSVATSTDTQYF.

DNA of the CDR3: TGTGCCAGCAGCTTAGGGGCCAACGTCCTGACTTTC. Its protein is CASSLGANVLTF. V usage is TRBV7-8 and J usage is TRBJ2-6, with no clear D. Trimming took 1 base from V and 5 from J, leaving 0 bases between them. CDR1 is SGHVS, CDR2 FQNEAQ, per germline. This CDR3 contains 12 residues. The full variable domain, with the rest looked up from reference TRBV7-8 and TRBJ2-6, is GAGVSQSPRYKVAKRGQDVALRCDPISGHVSLFWYQQALGQGPEFLTYFQNEAQLDKSGLPSDRFFAERPEGSVSTLKIQRTQQEDSAVYLCASSLGANVLTFGAGSRLTVL.

This clonotype has ten or more counts. The chain is built from TRBV7-9 and TRBJ2-1; 7 bases match TRBD1. The CDR3 contains 15 residues. The V and J ends lost 5 bases and 0 bases, in that order; junction bases with no gene match: 4. The germline V gene has CDR1 SEHNR and CDR2 FQNEAQ (reference sequence). CDR3 DNA: TGTGCCAGCAGCCCGGACAGGAGCTCCTACAATGAGCAGTTCTTC. This encodes CASSPDRSSYNEQFF.

The count of this clonotype is one. A read error may produce the germline difference seen at one junction end. CDR3 loop: CASSPRAGVGVSWYDERFF. In nucleotides, the CDR3 is TGTGCCAGCAGCCCGAGGGCGGGGGTGGGAGTTTCGTGGTACGATGAGCGGTTCTTC. This chain connects TRBV7-2 to TRBJ2-1, with 7 bases fitting TRBD2. Germline lookup yields CDR1 SGHTA and CDR2 FQGNSA. This CDR3 comprises 19 residues.

Ten or more counts support this clonotype. V gene TRBV19 combines with J gene TRBJ2-2; 9 nucleotides match TRBD1. V trimming: 6 bases; J trimming: 3 bases; junction bases outside the gene matches: 5. Germline lookup yields CDR1 LNHDA and CDR2 SQIVND (reference sequence). This CDR3 has 15 amino acids. CDR3 DNA: TGTGCCAGTAGGGGAGGACAGGGGCACACCGGGGAGCTGTTTTTT. It codes for CASRGGQGHTGELFF.

This clonotype was observed many times. This rearrangement joins TRBV27 to TRBJ1-2; TRBD1 might be the D (6 bases). CDR1 and CDR2 from the germline V gene are MNHEY and SMNVEV (reference sequence). The V and J ends lost 6 bases and 6 bases respectively, with 14 bases between them. The CDR3 runs 13 residues. In DNA form, the CDR3 reads TGTGCCAGCAGCATAGGGGGGCGGGATGGCTACACCTTC. Its translation: CASSIGGRDGYTF.

This chain uses TRBV25-1 with TRBJ2-1, with D unresolved. This CDR3 has 13 residues. From germline, CDR1 is MGHDK and CDR2 SYGVNS. V was clipped by 3 bases and J by 7 bases, with 10 bases between them. The CDR3 is CASSDRTENEQFF. The CDR3 bases are TGTGCCAGCAGTGACCGTACGGAGAATGAGCAGTTCTTC. Looking up the rest from reference TRBV25-1 and TRBJ2-1 gives the full variable domain: EADIYQTPRYLVIGTGKKITLECSQTMGHDKMYWYQQDPGMELHLIHYSYGVNSTEKGDLSSESTVSRIRTEHFPLTLESARPSHTSQYLCASSDRTENEQFFGPGTRLTVL.

This clonotype was counted a single time. Without the conserved terminal phenylalanine or tryptophan, this CDR3 likely stems from a read error. The DNA is left out, because the CDR3 cannot be placed on it with certainty; the CDR3 is given as TCRdb lists it. The chain uses TRBV19 and TRBJ2-6; TRBD1, the D gene given by the table, was not confirmed from the DNA. The germline gives CDR1 LNHDA, CDR2 SQIVND (reference sequence). The CDR3 is 16 residues long, ends included. CDR3 sequence: CASRRTGDSGANVRTS.

The chain couples TRBV10-2 to TRBJ2-3; 9 nucleotides align to TRBD2. The CDR3 is 15 amino acids. The V segment lost 5 bases and the J segment 4 bases; nucleotides outside the gene matches: 7. CDR1 is WSHSY, CDR2 SAAADI, per germline. The CDR3 loop reads CASSPAGGRADTQYF. In DNA, the CDR3 is TGCGCCAGCAGTCCAGCGGGGGGCCGCGCAGATACGCAGTATTTT.

J is TRBJ2-7 and V is TRBV28, with 10 nucleotides matching TRBD2. The CDR3 runs 17 residues. Germline CDR1 is MDHEN and CDR2 is SYDVKM. The V and J ends lost 6 bases and 2 bases, in that order; junction bases with no gene match: 13. CDR3 coding DNA: TGTGCCAGCAGACGCAGGGGGTCTAGCGGGGGTCCCTACGAGCAGTACGTC. Residues: CASRRRGSSGGPYEQYV.

Many counts were recorded for this clonotype. This chain connects TRBV30 to TRBJ1-6; D might be TRBD1 (5 bases). From germline, CDR1 is GTSNPN and CDR2 SVGIG (reference sequence). CDR3 length: 14 residues. Trimming shortened V by 3 bases and J by 10 bases, and 16 bases separated the two germline ends. CDR3 protein: CAWREGGEGSPLHF. The CDR3 bases are TGTGCCTGGAGAGAGGGAGGGGAAGGATCACCCCTCCACTTT. Full variable domain (remainder filled in from reference TRBV30 and TRBJ1-6): SQTIHQWPATLVQPVGSPLSLECTVEGTSNPNLYWYRQAAGRGLQLLFYSVGIGQISSEVPQNLSASRPQDRQFILSSKKLLLSDSGFYLCAWREGGEGSPLHFGNGTRLTVT.

This clonotype was counted many times. The chain couples TRBV7-3 to TRBJ1-2; D is possibly TRBD1 (6 bases). The V end lost 5 bases, the J end lost 7 bases, and 23 bases lay between the germline ends. Per the germline V gene, CDR1 is SGHTA and CDR2 is FQGTGA. There are 16 residues in the CDR3. CDR3 protein: CASSPGAQLAGGGYTF. For the CDR3, the DNA is TGTGCCAGCAGCCCAGGGGCACAGTTGGCCGGGGGTGGCTACACCTTC.

This clonotype was detected ten times or more. The chain is built from TRBV6-2 or TRBV6-3 and TRBJ2-5; D is undetermined. The CDR3 has 14 amino acids. Germline CDR1 reads MNHEY; CDR2 reads SVGEGT. V was trimmed by 7 bases and J by 5 bases, leaving 17 bases between them. The CDR3 here is CASIRSPGRETQYF. The CDR3 coding sequence is TGTGCCAGCATCCGGTCCCCAGGTCGGGAGACCCAGTACTTC.

In this sample, this clonotype turned up many times. This chain links TRBV7-9 with TRBJ1-5; D remains ambiguous. The CDR3 loop spans 13 amino acids. The germline V gene encodes CDR1 SEHNR and CDR2 FQNEAQ (reference sequence). V lost 1 base, J lost 8 bases, and 9 bases lay in between. CDR3 sequence reads: CASSLGAWEPQHF. The CDR3 DNA reads TGTGCCAGCAGCTTAGGTGCGTGGGAGCCCCAGCATTTT. Together with reference TRBV7-9 and TRBJ1-5, the CDR3 gives the full variable domain: DTGVSQNPRHKITKRGQNVTFRCDPISEHNRLYWYRQTLGQGPEFLTYFQNEAQLEKSRLLSDRFSAERPKGSFSTLEIQRTEQGDSAMYLCASSLGAWEPQHFGDGTRLSIL.

The sample holds many counts of this clonotype. This chain joins TRBV10-2 and TRBJ1-6; TRBD1 matches at 9 bases. The CDR3 contains 15 residues. V lost 2 bases, J lost 10 bases, and 6 bases stayed unmatched. Germline loops: CDR1 WSHSY, CDR2 SAAADI. For the CDR3, the DNA is TGCGCCAGCAGTGAGCGGGACAGGGTATACTCACCCCTCCACTTT. Its translation is CASSERDRVYSPLHF.

In this sample, this clonotype turned up many times. The chain is built from TRBV6-5 and TRBJ2-7, with 8 bases identical to TRBD1. After removal of 5 bases from V and 3 bases from J, the junction contained 6 bases not matched to a gene. The length of the CDR3 is 14 residues. The germline V gene has CDR1 MNHEY and CDR2 SVGAGI. The CDR3 DNA sequence: TGTGCCAGCAGTGAGGACAGGGTTTTCTACGAGCAGTACTTC. Protein sequence: CASSEDRVFYEQYF.